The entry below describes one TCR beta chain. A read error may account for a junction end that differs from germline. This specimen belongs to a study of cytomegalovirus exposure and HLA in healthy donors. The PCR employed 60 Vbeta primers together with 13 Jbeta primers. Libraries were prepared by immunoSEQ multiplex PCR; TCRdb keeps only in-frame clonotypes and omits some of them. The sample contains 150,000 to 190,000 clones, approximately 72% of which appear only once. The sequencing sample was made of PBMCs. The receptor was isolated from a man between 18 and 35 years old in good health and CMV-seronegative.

For the CDR3, the DNA is TGTGCCAGCGGCGTAGGCGTCTACAATGAGCAGTTCTTC. Translated: CASGVGVYNEQFF. The V and J genes are TRBV9 and TRBJ2-1, with D unresolved. Germline assignment: CDR1 SGDLS and CDR2 YYNGEE. The CDR3 totals 13 residues. The full variable domain, rest sourced from reference TRBV9 and TRBJ2-1, is DSGVTQTPKHLITATGQRVTLRCSPRSGDLSVYWYQQSLDQGLQFLIQYYNGEERAKGNILERFSAQQFPDLHSELNLSSLELGDSALYFCASGVGVYNEQFFGPGTRLTVL.